Each of the 15 T cell receptor beta chains below was sequenced from the same sample in a study of control samples from healthy donors and cancer patients. The method was immunoSEQ multiplex PCR; TCRdb's version includes in-frame clones alone and lacks a portion of them. The table has fewer than 95,000 clones, 85% seen once. Specimen: blood. Receptors were obtained from a man aged 25-45 years in good health.

V and J are TRBV5-1 and TRBJ1-1; 8 positions agree with TRBD1. CDR1 is SGHRS, CDR2 YFSETQ, per germline. The length of the CDR3 is 13 residues. CDR3: CASTGGMNTEAFF. The CDR3 DNA sequence: TGCGCATCTACAGGGGGGATGAACACTGAAGCTTTCTTT. Full variable domain (missing parts from reference TRBV5-1 and TRBJ1-1): KAGVTQTPRYLIKTRGQQVTLSCSPISGHRSVSWYQQTPGQGLQFLFEYFSETQRNKGNFPGRFSGRQFSNSRSEMNVSTLELGDSALYLCASTGGMNTEAFFGQGTRLTVV.

The chain has TRBV19 and TRBJ2-7; D is possibly TRBD1 (5 bases). This CDR3 spans 15 amino acids. Germline V lookup: CDR1 LNHDA, CDR2 SQIVND (reference sequence). V lost 0 bases to trimming and J lost 0 bases, with 9 bases between them. CDR3 sequence reads: CASSIEGRGSYEQYF. The DNA for the CDR3 is TGTGCCAGTAGTATAGAAGGAAGGGGCTCCTACGAGCAGTACTTC.

The genes are TRBV11-2 and TRBJ1-5; 7 bases line up with TRBD1. Losses at the gene ends were 5 bases for V and 9 bases for J; bases not matched to a gene: 7. CDR1 is SGHAT, CDR2 FQNNGV, per germline. CDR3 size: 13 residues. The CDR3 sequence is CASSTGERTPQHF. Here the CDR3 DNA reads TGTGCCAGCAGCACAGGGGAACGAACGCCCCAGCATTTT. Supplemented by reference TRBV11-2 and TRBJ1-5, the full variable domain reads EAGVAQSPRYKIIEKRQSVAFWCNPISGHATLYWYQQILGQGPKLLIQFQNNGVVDDSQLPKDRFSAERLKGVDSTLKIQPAKLEDSAVYLCASSTGERTPQHFGDGTRLSIL.

This clone was detected only a few times. The chain uses TRBV11-2 and TRBJ2-2; D is possibly TRBD2 (5 bases). Germline V gene lookup returns CDR1 SGHAT and CDR2 FQNNGV. The CDR3 loop spans 13 amino acids. V shed 2 bases and J shed 7 bases, with 8 bases lying between them. The CDR3 DNA reads as TGTGCCAGCAGCTTATTCGGGGACGGGGAGCTGTTTTTT. Its protein product is CASSLFGDGELFF.

V gene TRBV27 combines with J gene TRBJ1-2; no clear D. The CDR3 is 13 amino acids. Trimming stripped 6 bases from V and 4 bases from J, with 12 bases between. Germline CDR1 reads MNHEY; CDR2 reads SMNVEV (reference sequence). For the CDR3, the DNA is TGTGCCAGCAGGGATCCAGGCGGCTATGGCTACACCTTC. The encoded protein is CASRDPGGYGYTF.

This sequence joins TRBV10-3 and TRBJ2-3; D is perhaps TRBD1 (5 bases). Germline V gene lookup returns CDR1 ENHRY and CDR2 SYGVKD. Trimming shortened V by 3 bases and J by 0 bases, and 7 bases separated the two germline ends. The CDR3 spans 14 residues. In DNA form, the CDR3 reads TGTGCCATCAGTGAACAGGTTAGCACAGATACGCAGTATTTT. Protein product: CAISEQVSTDTQYF.

This rearrangement joins TRBV7-8 to TRBJ2-7; D unclear. CDR1 is SGHVS and CDR2 is FQNEAQ in the germline V gene. Trimming removed 1 base at V and 0 bases at J, with 7 bases between. This CDR3 has 14 residues. As DNA, the CDR3 is TGTGCCAGCAGCTTAGTCGGCAGCTCCTACGAGCAGTACTTC. This codes for CASSLVGSSYEQYF.

This rearrangement joins TRBV27 to TRBJ2-1; TRBD2 aligns across 10 bases. Germline CDR1 reads MNHEY; CDR2 reads SMNVEV (reference sequence). After removal of 0 bases from V and 7 bases from J, the junction contained 6 bases not matched to a gene. The CDR3 runs 16 residues. The CDR3 bases are TGTGCCAGCAGTTTATCGGAGCGGGGGGGTGAAAATGAGCAGTTCTTC. It encodes CASSLSERGGENEQFF.

The gene calls are TRBV5-1 and TRBJ2-5; D remains unclear. Looked up from germline, CDR1 is SGHRS and CDR2 is YFSETQ. The CDR3 sequence is 15 residues long. The V end was cut by 1 base, the J end by 5 bases, with 15 bases between. DNA of the CDR3: TGCGCCAGCAGCTTGCTATCAGGTCTGTGGGAGACCCAGTACTTC. Translation gives CASSLLSGLWETQYF.

The V gene is TRBV25-1, the J gene TRBJ1-5; a possible D gene is TRBD1 (5 bases). Germline assignment: CDR1 MGHDK and CDR2 SYGVNS. The length of the CDR3 is 14 residues. Trimming removed 0 bases from V and 7 bases from J, with 10 bases in between. CDR3 residues: CASSEYGQGQPQHF. The CDR3 DNA reads as TGTGCCAGCAGTGAATACGGCCAGGGCCAGCCCCAGCATTTT.

This clone was picked up one time. The chain uses TRBV2 and TRBJ1-2, with 9 bases lining up with TRBD1. The V and J ends lost 9 bases and 10 bases, in that order; junction bases with no gene match: 9. The germline V gene has CDR1 SNHLY and CDR2 FYNNEI. The CDR3 is 12 amino acids. The chain's CDR3 is CARRTGVDVYTF. The CDR3 DNA reads TGTGCCAGAAGGACAGGGGTCGATGTCTACACCTTC.

The chain couples TRBV6-5 to TRBJ1-3; maybe TRBD1 (5 bases). In germline, CDR1 is MNHEY, CDR2 SVGAGI. The CDR3 totals 13 residues. The V and J ends lost 8 bases and 2 bases respectively, with 10 bases between them. In nucleotides, the CDR3 is TGTGCCAGCGGCAGGGAAACTGGAAACACCATATATTTT. Protein: CASGRETGNTIYF.

Concerning this clone itself: Other DNA sequences in this sample translate to the same CDR3. The rearrangement links TRBV6-5 to TRBJ2-1; 13 nucleotides agree with TRBD2. The V gene end was trimmed by 4 bases and the J gene end by 7 bases; junction bases not matched to a gene: 4. The germline V gene has CDR1 MNHEY and CDR2 SVGAGI. CDR3 length equals 15 residues. CDR3 in DNA: TGTGCCAGCAGTTTCGGGACTAGCGGGGTTAATGAGCAGTTCTTC. It is translated as CASSFGTSGVNEQFF.

The J gene is TRBJ2-7, the V gene TRBV7-6; D tentatively fits TRBD1 or TRBD2 (5 bases each). Trimming took 2 bases from V and 7 from J, leaving 15 bases between them. CDR1 and CDR2 from the germline V gene are SGHVS and FNYEAQ. The CDR3 runs 14 residues. The DNA for the CDR3 is TGTGCCAGCAGCTTATCACCCTCGGGGCGGGAGCAGTACTTC. It codes for CASSLSPSGREQYF.

The chain has TRBV27 and TRBJ1-4; D is undetermined. Germline V lookup: CDR1 MNHEY, CDR2 SMNVEV (reference sequence). Trimming removed 1 base at V and 8 bases at J, with 8 bases between. This CDR3 is built from 13 residues. The CDR3 loop is CASSLWPWEKLFF. DNA of the CDR3: TGTGCCAGCAGTTTATGGCCTTGGGAAAAACTGTTTTTT.